This TCR beta chain emerged from a study of T cell responses to AZD1222 COVID-19 vaccine. Study-wide results and limits: White British donors predominated, females outnumbered males, and clonal diversity was possibly underestimated. In all cases, repertoires were sampled only after the peak T cell response. Compared with day 0, the breadth and depth of the Spike-specific TCR repertoire rose significantly after two doses of AZD1222. Only a handful of AZD1222 recipients were seropositive at baseline.

As regards this clone: What it binds is unknown.

The CDR3 extends over 14 amino acids. Per the germline V gene, CDR1 is SEHNR and CDR2 is FQNEAQ (reference sequence). The V gene lost 4 bases and the J gene lost 4 bases, with 13 bases spanning the gap. The data were produced by immunoSEQ multiplex PCR, yet TCRdb's version contains in-frame clones alone and is incomplete. Of 95,000 to 120,000 clones listed, roughly 89% were seen once; the top ten hold approximately 3.1%. The TCR sequence derives from an adult in good health. Sequencing used peripheral blood, obtained on day 0 of MenACWY control vaccination. The V call is TRBV7-9, the J call TRBJ1-1; a possible D gene is TRBD1 (6 bases). In DNA form, the CDR3 reads TGTGCCAGCAGCTATAACAGGGAGGGCACTGAAGCTTTCTTT. The encoded protein is CASSYNREGTEAFF.